This TCR beta chain originates from a study of T cells after somatic rescue of genetic block. There are 19 residues in the CDR3. Germline values: CDR1 SNHLY, CDR2 FYNNEI. Losses at the gene ends were 6 bases for V and 5 bases for J; bases not matched to a gene: 20. This clone has just one count. Using immunoSEQ multiplex PCR, the repertoire was profiled, and TCRdb retains in-frame clones only, with some absent. The data contain approximately 110,000 clones, just over 90% of them singletons. The TCR sequence derives from a woman between 18 and 29 years old. The genes are TRBV2 and TRBJ1-4; 8 bases are a match to TRBD1. Sequencing input: peripheral blood mononuclear cells (PBMCs). This chain's CDR3 is CASSHSDRGTNTLNEKLFF. CDR3 in DNA: TGTGCCAGCAGCCATAGCGACAGGGGAACTAATACTTTGAATGAAAAACTGTTTTTT.